These 20 T cell receptor beta chains share one sample of origin, sequenced in a study of T cell repertoires in aging, cancer and after chemotherapy. A mixed TRB-A/B primer pool amplified rearranged TRB by multiplex touch-down PCR. TCRdb re-analysed the multiplex PCR reads in MiXCR, keeping a single row per CDR3 protein. There are roughly 1,800 distinct CDR3 sequences in the sample; approximately 50% occur only once, and roughly 87% lies in the top ten. The template was genomic DNA from peripheral blood, not RNA. The sample consisted of blood. These receptors originate from a human donor with a blood cancer.

This rearrangement joins TRBV19 to TRBJ2-2; D ambiguous. The CDR3 contains 14 residues. Germline assignment: CDR1 LNHDA and CDR2 SQIVND (reference sequence). Trimming shortened V by 3 bases and J by 4 bases, and 9 bases separated the two germline ends. The CDR3 sequence: CASSMVRSTGELFF. The CDR3 nucleotides read TGTGCCAGTAGTATGGTTAGGAGCACCGGGGAGCTGTTTTTT.

This clonotype was observed a few times. This chain uses TRBV19 with TRBJ2-1; 11 bases are shared with TRBD2. Germline-derived CDR1 and CDR2 are LNHDA and SQIVND (reference sequence). This CDR3 spans 15 amino acids. The ends lost 3 bases at V and 8 bases at J; junction bases unmatched: 6. The CDR3 sequence is CASSITSGSSYEQFF. CDR3 bases: TGTGCCAGTAGTATTACTAGCGGGAGTTCATATGAGCAGTTCTTC.

The rearrangement links TRBV5-6 to TRBJ1-2; D perhaps matches TRBD1 (6 bases). Germline V gene sequence: CDR1 SGHDT, CDR2 YYEEEE. V lost 1 base and J lost 3, with 10 bases in between. The CDR3 contains 14 residues. CDR3 amino acids: CASSLKTGDYGYTF. The CDR3 bases are TGTGCCAGCAGCTTGAAGACAGGAGACTATGGCTACACCTTC.

The chain carries TRBV18 and TRBJ2-3; possibly TRBD2 for D (6 bases). Per the germline V gene, CDR1 is KGHSH and CDR2 is LQKENI. V lost 3 bases, J lost 3 bases, and 13 bases lay in between. CDR3 length: 15 residues. The CDR3 loop reads CASSPGTPPTDTQYF. CDR3 sequence (DNA): TGTGCCAGCTCACCCGGGACTCCTCCTACAGATACGCAGTATTTT. Looking up the rest from reference TRBV18 and TRBJ2-3 gives the full variable domain: NAGVMQNPRHLVRRRGQEARLRCSPMKGHSHVYWYRQLPEEGLKFMVYLQKENIIDESGMPKERFSAEFPKEGPSILRIQQVVRGDSAAYFCASSPGTPPTDTQYFGPGTRLTVL.

This chain joins TRBV6-5 and TRBJ1-2; a possible D gene is TRBD1 (5 bases). Germline CDR1 MNHEY, CDR2 SVGAGI. The CDR3 totals 12 residues. Trimming pared 5 bases from V and 8 bases from J, leaving 12 bases between. The CDR3 DNA reads as TGTGCCAGCAGTAGGGGTCTGGAAGGCTACACCTTC. It codes for CASSRGLEGYTF.

The genes are TRBV19 and TRBJ2-6; no firm D call. Germline loops: CDR1 LNHDA, CDR2 SQIVND (reference sequence). The V gene lost 7 bases and the J gene lost 4 bases, with 11 bases spanning the gap. The CDR3 loop spans 14 amino acids. CDR3 nucleotide sequence: TGTGCCAGTAATGACCTTGCAGGGGCCAACGTCCTGACTTTC. It specifies CASNDLAGANVLTF.

The CDR3 protein is CSVEWDRAYEQYF. The CDR3, as DNA: TGCAGCGTTGAATGGGACAGGGCCTACGAGCAGTACTTC. V usage is TRBV29-1 and J usage is TRBJ2-7, with 9 nucleotides matching TRBD1. Germline V gene data show CDR1 as SQVTM and CDR2 as ANQGSEA. Trimming at V came to 2 bases and at J to 2 bases, leaving 1 base not matched to a gene. This CDR3 has 13 amino acids.

This clonotype is a singleton in its sample. CDR3 region: CSASSSQRENTDTQYF. As DNA, the CDR3 is TGCAGTGCTAGCAGTTCTCAGCGGGAGAACACAGATACGCAGTATTTT. The J gene is TRBJ2-3, the V gene TRBV20-1; 8 nucleotides align to TRBD2. This CDR3 is 16 amino acids long. Trimming at V came to 3 bases and at J to 2 bases, leaving 10 bases not matched to a gene. Germline CDR1 and CDR2: DFQATT and SNEGSKA (reference sequence).

The V call is TRBV29-1, the J call TRBJ1-2; D unclear. The CDR3 length is 10 residues. Germline-derived CDR1 and CDR2 are SQVTM and ANQGSEA. The CDR3 DNA reads as TGCAGGACCGACGGGTATGGCTACACCTTC. It specifies CRTDGYGYTF.

This clonotype showed up just a few times. The V call is TRBV29-1, the J call TRBJ2-1, with a weak D call TRBD2 (5 bases). Germline V gene lookup returns CDR1 SQVTM and CDR2 ANQGSEA. This CDR3 contains 14 residues. The V end was cut by 3 bases, the J end by 5 bases, with 14 bases between. DNA of the CDR3: TGCAGCGTTGACTCGGGGATAGACCACAATGAGCAGTTCTTC. This sequence encodes CSVDSGIDHNEQFF.

The chain carries TRBV10-3 and TRBJ1-2; 7 nucleotides match TRBD1. V shed 6 bases and J 9 bases; nucleotides not matched to a gene: 7. This CDR3 has 12 amino acids. The V gene's germline CDR1 is ENHRY and CDR2 SYGVKD. CDR3 residues: CAISPGQRSYTF. The CDR3 nucleotides are TGTGCCATCAGCCCGGGACAGCGGAGCTACACCTTC.

This clonotype was recorded once. This chain links TRBV18 with TRBJ2-3; D unresolved. The ends were cut back, 5 bases at V and 6 bases at J, with 6 bases in the middle. The CDR3 is 11 residues long. CDR1 and CDR2 (germline): KGHSH, LQKENI. CDR3 sequence reads: CASSSSDTQYF. CDR3 DNA sequence: TGTGCCAGCTCATCTTCCGATACGCAGTATTTT.

The chain is built from TRBV7-6 and TRBJ1-2; D remains ambiguous. CDR1 SGHVS and CDR2 FNYEAQ come from the germline V gene. CDR3 length: 15 residues. Trimming removed 5 bases at V and 3 bases at J, with 16 bases between. CDR3 amino acids: CASSPRDPAYYGYTF. The CDR3 bases are TGTGCCAGCAGCCCCCGAGACCCCGCCTACTATGGCTACACCTTC.

There are a few counts of this clonotype. V is TRBV29-1 and J is TRBJ2-5; D unresolved. Germline V gene lookup returns CDR1 SQVTM and CDR2 ANQGSEA. Trimming shortened V by 2 bases and J by 4 bases, and 11 bases separated the two germline ends. The CDR3 length is 13 residues. CDR3 protein: CSVENQARETQYF. DNA of the CDR3: TGCAGCGTTGAAAATCAGGCGCGAGAGACCCAGTACTTC.

This clonotype was detected a few times. This chain connects TRBV7-2 to TRBJ2-1; the match to TRBD2 covers 16 bases. This CDR3 region has 14 residues. With V trimmed by 8 bases and J by 9 bases, 4 bases remained unmatched. CDR1 SGHTA and CDR2 FQGNSA come from the germline V gene. CDR3 bases: TGTGCCAGCGGGACTAGCGGGAGGGCCAGTGAGCAGTTCTTC. This codes for CASGTSGRASEQFF.

The chain has TRBV7-2 and TRBJ1-1; D not certain. V lost 0 bases and J 1 base, leaving 6 bases between the germline ends. This CDR3 spans 14 amino acids. Per the germline V gene, CDR1 is SGHTA and CDR2 is FQGNSA. CDR3 sequence: CASSLALENTEAFF. The CDR3 nucleotides read TGTGCCAGCAGCTTAGCGCTTGAGAACACTGAAGCTTTCTTT.

The chain is built from TRBV5-4 and TRBJ2-1, with D possibly being TRBD1 (5 bases). Germline CDR1 is SGHNT and CDR2 is YYREEE (reference sequence). With 7 bases removed from V and 7 bases from J, the gap between germline ends came to 18 bases. This CDR3 has 14 residues. In nucleotides, the CDR3 is TGTGCCAGCGGACCATTCAACGCAGGGAATGAGCAGTTCTTC. This gives the protein CASGPFNAGNEQFF.

This chain uses TRBV6-5 with TRBJ2-2; the D call may be TRBD1 or TRBD2 (7 bases each). Trimming pared 6 bases from V and 5 bases from J, leaving 25 bases between. The CDR3 spans 18 residues. Germline V gene lookup returns CDR1 MNHEY and CDR2 SVGAGI. In DNA, the CDR3 is TGTGCCAGCAGGGACAGACAGGGAGGGGCTTTAAGAACCGGGGAGCTGTTTTTT. This sequence encodes CASRDRQGGALRTGELFF.

V and J are TRBV29-1 and TRBJ2-7, with D tentatively TRBD1 (5 bases). The V gene lost 7 bases and the J gene lost 0 bases, with 13 bases spanning the gap. The germline gives CDR1 SQVTM, CDR2 ANQGSEA. The CDR3 is 13 amino acids. CDR3 in amino acids: CSAPTVHSYEQYF. The CDR3 region has the DNA TGCAGCGCTCCGACAGTGCACTCCTACGAGCAGTACTTC.

The J gene is TRBJ2-7, the V gene TRBV6-5; D is unclear. Trimming left V 2 bases short and J 7 bases short, with 12 bases between. Germline assignment: CDR1 MNHEY and CDR2 SVGAGI. The CDR3 consists of 13 residues. CDR3: CASSYGRSKEQYF. In nucleotides, the CDR3 is TGTGCCAGCAGTTACGGAAGGTCAAAGGAGCAGTACTTC.